The text below deals with one T cell receptor beta chain. Its antigen is unknown. Each sorted subset replicate got 200 ng genomic DNA, roughly 33,000 genomes. TCRdb's copy holds only in-frame clones and misses some; the assay was immunoSEQ multiplex PCR. This table holds 2 million to 2.5 million clones, roughly 93% found once. These data originate in a study of shared clonotypes between healthy human individuals. Whole-study results and caveats: Clonotypes not shared had lower generation probabilities than those common to all four donors.

J gave up 3 bases and V 1 base, and 1 base lay outside the gene matches. Germline-derived CDR1 and CDR2 are LNHDA and SQIVND (reference sequence). The CDR3 extends over 15 amino acids. Participating donors were healthy, HIV-negative adults free of recent acute infections or vaccinations. The source material was naive CD4+ T cells from PBMCs. As to subset: CD45RA+ positively selected. The receptor's source is a man between 18 and 29 years old in good health. Some clones in this sample may be carry-over from other donors' samples. This chain joins TRBV19 and TRBJ2-1, with 9 bases matching TRBD2. The CDR3 reads CASSIALAGYNEQFF. The CDR3 DNA reads as TGTGCCAGTAGTATAGCACTAGCGGGCTACAATGAGCAGTTCTTC.